This TCR beta chain came from a study of blood T cell repertoires in COVID-19. Study context: Samples came from the United States, Italy and Spain, spanning acute and convalescent COVID-19.

Details on this clone: This sample includes further DNA sequences coding for the same CDR3.

Original processing methods: Estimated nucleated cell counts came from reference gene primer amplification. Profiling relied on immunoSEQ multiplex PCR, and the TCRdb table lists in-frame clones only, not all of them. V, J and clone size are taken as reported in that table, and D and trimming were inferred from the DNA itself. The table lists approximately 60,000 clones, around 80% of them singletons. Seattle patient enrollment occurred during active infection, with longitudinal follow-up thereafter. CDR1 MNHEY and CDR2 SVGAGI come from the germline V gene. The CDR3 runs to 13 residues. Between the trimmed V and J ends, which lost 3 bases and 6 bases, there was a span of 11 bases.

V is TRBV6-5 and J is TRBJ1-1; D is unclear. This TCR derives from a man aged 55 to 70 with COVID-19, enrolled during active disease. Input material: peripheral blood. The CDR3 nucleotides read TGTGCCAGCAGTTATTCCGGCGGCCCTGAAGCTTTCTTT. Its translation is CASSYSGGPEAFF.